This T cell receptor beta chain came from a study of T cells in localized non-small cell lung cancer. TCRdb's table, derived via immunoSEQ multiplex PCR, lists solely in-frame clones and lacks some. The sample carries around 10,000 clones, 70% to 75% recorded once. V dropped 0 bases and J dropped 2; count of bases not matched to a gene: 4. The CDR3 runs to 16 residues. The germline V gene has CDR1 SGDLS and CDR2 YYNGEE. This clone has more than one count but fewer than ten. This clonotype was sampled from a male donor aged 60 or older with stage I lung adenocarcinoma. V and J are TRBV9 and TRBJ1-3, with TRBD1 matching 8 bases. Sequenced here: peripheral blood, sampled before any cancer treatment. CDR3 bases: TGTGCCAGCAGCGTAGCTCCGGACAGGGCTGGAAACACCATATATTTT. Encoded protein: CASSVAPDRAGNTIYF.